The entry that follows covers one T cell receptor (beta chain) sequence. Antigen specificity is unknown. The culture ran for 10 days, and then CD4+ T cells were isolated. BNT162b2 vaccine or mRNA-1273 vaccine was given to participants in two doses. Cultures had half their medium replaced with IL-2 medium on days 3 and 7. This sample was taken from a study of vaccination effects on CD4 cells after COVID-19. The method was immunoSEQ multiplex PCR; TCRdb's version includes in-frame clones alone and lacks a portion of them. Of approximately 37,000 clones listed, approximately 70% were seen once; the top ten hold 7.7%. The CDR3 runs 14 residues. The germline V and J ends were trimmed by 4 bases and 6 bases, with 16 bases remaining between them. The germline V gene encodes CDR1 SGHDN and CDR2 FVKESK.

The origin of this receptor is a human donor who received a COVID-19 vaccine. V is TRBV14 and J is TRBJ2-7, with D maybe TRBD2 (5 bases). This sample comprised CD4+ T cells from PBMCs cultured without peptide, obtained after COVID-19 vaccination. As DNA, the CDR3 is TGTGCCAGCAGCCCACTCGCAGGAGGACGCGAGCAGTACTTC. Protein sequence: CASSPLAGGREQYF.